This is a list of T cell receptor beta chains from one sample in a study of beta chain features in type 1 diabetes. The assay was immunoSEQ multiplex PCR, and TCRdb's table has in-frame clones only and misses some. Of some 240,000 clones listed, about 11% were seen once; the top ten hold 1% to 1.5%. The sequenced sample consisted of central memory CD4+ T cells from blood. The receptors shown here come from a man aged 18-30 years in good health. Both conserved end residues are part of each CDR3. Each record gives: D gene, clone size, J gene, V gene, CDR3 DNA, CDR3 protein. The D gene is left open where the match is weak. Clone size is given for some rows only: seen once, a few or many times, or a class if the clone is expanded.

-,-,TRBJ2-7,TRBV27,TGTGCCAGCAGCCGCAAAACACGGGTGGCACACGAGCAGTACTTC,CASSRKTRVAHEQYF
TRBD2,few,TRBJ2-3,TRBV29-1,TGCAGCGTTGTCAGGACTAGCGGATTCACAGATACGCAGTATTTT,CSVVRTSGFTDTQYF
TRBD1,-,TRBJ2-1,TRBV9,TGTGCCAGCAGCGTAGCTGACAGGGGGTCGTACAATGAGCAGTTCTTC,CASSVADRGSYNEQFF
TRBD1,few,TRBJ2-7,TRBV28,TGTGCCAGCAGGAACCCCGGGACAGCTACCTACGAGCAGTACTTC,CASRNPGTATYEQYF
TRBD1,once,TRBJ2-2,TRBV9,TGTGCCAGCAGCGTAGTCGAGACAGGGACCGGGGAGCTGTTTTTT,CASSVVETGTGELFF
-,-,TRBJ2-5,TRBV29-1,TGCAGCGTCGCGGACAGAAAAGAGACCCAGTACTTC,CSVADRKETQYF
TRBD1,-,TRBJ1-2,TRBV30,TGTGCCTGGAGTCCCCCCACAGGGGGTCCGTGGTATGGCTACACCTTC,CAWSPPTGGPWYGYTF
TRBD1,few,TRBJ2-1,TRBV10-3,TGTGCCATCAGTGAGACAGGGGGTGAGCAGTTCTTC,CAISETGGEQFF
-,-,TRBJ2-7,TRBV7-2,TGTGCCAGCAGCTTTGCCAGGGAGACCTACGAGCAGTACTTC,CASSFARETYEQYF
-,-,TRBJ2-7,TRBV18,TGTGCCAGCTCACCGACCGGGGGCTCCTACGAGCAGTACTTC,CASSPTGGSYEQYF
TRBD1,-,TRBJ2-3,TRBV7-2,TGTGCCAGCAGCTTAGTAAACAGGGGGCCATTCACAGATACGCAGTATTTT,CASSLVNRGPFTDTQYF
-,few,TRBJ1-3,TRBV19,TGTGCCAGTAGCGGACGGCTGCCTGGAAACACCATATATTTT,CASSGRLPGNTIYF
-,-,TRBJ2-1,TRBV18,TGTGCCAGCTCGAAGGGTAGGAACAATGAGCAGTTCTTC,CASSKGRNNEQFF
TRBD2,-,TRBJ2-1,TRBV28,TGTGCCAGCAGCCAGTGGACTAGCGGTAACAATGAGCAGTTCTTC,CASSQWTSGNNEQFF
-,once,TRBJ2-7,TRBV7-8,TGTGCCAGCAGCTCCCCCACGGACCGAGAACACGAGCAGTACTTC,CASSSPTDREHEQYF
TRBD2,many,TRBJ2-5,TRBV5-6,TGTGCCAGCAGCTCTCCTAGCGGCGCAGAGACCCAGTACTTC,CASSSPSGAETQYF
-,many,TRBJ2-3,TRBV5-6,TGTGCCAGCAGTTTACAGGTCACAGATACGCAGTATTTT,CASSLQVTDTQYF
-,-,TRBJ1-5,TRBV23-1,TGCGCCACCCCAGGGAATCAGCCCCAGCATTTT,CATPGNQPQHF
-,few,TRBJ1-1,TRBV2,TGTGCCAGCAGCTACACAGGAAACACTGAAGCTTTCTTT,CASSYTGNTEAFF
-,few,TRBJ2-7,TRBV18,TGTGCCAGCTCACTAGCAACCGACTACGAGCAGTACTTC,CASSLATDYEQYF
-,few,TRBJ2-1,TRBV6-1,TGTGCCAGCAGTGAAGCGCTTGGGCACCTACTTACGAATGAGCAGTTCTTC,CASSEALGHLLTNEQFF
TRBD2,-,TRBJ2-1,TRBV5-4,TGTGCCAGGGCGGGACTAGCGGGTGCCAATGAGCAGTTCTTC,CARAGLAGANEQFF
-,few,TRBJ2-1,TRBV7-9,TGTGCCAGCAGCCCGGACGGCCCTCCCTACAATGAGCAGTTCTTC,CASSPDGPPYNEQFF
-,-,TRBJ1-5,TRBV5-4,TGTGCCAGCAGTCACGGGACGGGAGATCAGCCCCAGCATTTT,CASSHGTGDQPQHF
TRBD1,few,TRBJ2-3,TRBV7-2,TGTGCCAGCAGCATGGGACAGCCGGCAGCAGATACGCAGTATTTT,CASSMGQPAADTQYF
-,few,TRBJ2-1,TRBV5-4,TGTGCCAGCAGCTTGTATTTTAGGGCAGCGGGCCACTTCTACAATGAGCAGTTCTTC,CASSLYFRAAGHFYNEQFF
TRBD1,-,TRBJ1-4,TRBV19,TGTGCCAGTAGTATTGGGACAGCTTTTACTGAAAAACTGTTTTTT,CASSIGTAFTEKLFF
-,-,TRBJ2-1,TRBV19,TGTGCCAGTAGTCTAGCCGGGACCTACAATGAGCAGTTCTTC,CASSLAGTYNEQFF
TRBD2,few,TRBJ2-1,TRBV10-3,TGTGCCATCAATATAGCGGGAGGCTCCTACAATGAGCAGTTCTTC,CAINIAGGSYNEQFF
-,few,TRBJ2-7,TRBV4-2,TGTGCCAGCAGCCCCCAGCGTGAGAGCGAGCAGTACTTC,CASSPQRESEQYF
TRBD1,-,TRBJ2-4,TRBV28,TGTGCCACCCGACAGGGGGGGGCCAAAAACATTCAGTACTTC,CATRQGGAKNIQYF
TRBD1,few,TRBJ1-5,TRBV29-1,TGCAGCGTTGCAGGGACAGGTTACGATCAGCCCCAGCATTTT,CSVAGTGYDQPQHF
-,few,TRBJ2-1,TRBV10-3,TGTGCCATCAGTGAGTCTTTGTCAGGCGGCAATGAGCAGTTCTTC,CAISESLSGGNEQFF
TRBD1,few,TRBJ2-7,TRBV4-3,TGCGCCAGCAGCCAACGCCGGGACAGGGGAACCTACGAGCAGTACTTC,CASSQRRDRGTYEQYF
TRBD1,few,TRBJ2-1,TRBV25-1,TGTGCCAGCAGTGAGGGACAGGTGGGGAACAATGAGCAGTTCTTC,CASSEGQVGNNEQFF
TRBD2,-,TRBJ2-1,TRBV6-6,TGTGCCACCTCCCGGACTAGCGGGAGGGATGTGGAGCAGTTCTTC,CATSRTSGRDVEQFF
-,-,TRBJ1-1,TRBV29-1,TGCAGCGCCACCGGGACATCTTCCCTCGTGAACACTGAAGCTTTCTTT,CSATGTSSLVNTEAFF
TRBD1,many,TRBJ1-1,TRBV7-2,TGTGCCAGCAGCACCCGACAGGGCGGTTTCAACACTGAAGCTTTCTTT,CASSTRQGGFNTEAFF
TRBD2,few,TRBJ2-1,TRBV5-1,TGCGCCAGCAGCCCCGGGACTAGCGGGAATAGGAATGAGCAGTTCTTC,CASSPGTSGNRNEQFF
-,few,TRBJ2-7,TRBV25-1,TGTGCCAGCAGTGGGGCTAGCACTGACTACGAGCAGTACTTC,CASSGASTDYEQYF
TRBD2,few,TRBJ2-2,TRBV5-1,TGCGCCAGCAGCCCACTCGCGGGGGGGAACACCGGGGAGCTGTTTTTT,CASSPLAGGNTGELFF
TRBD1,many,TRBJ1-2,TRBV5-1,TGCGCCAGCAGCTTGGATTCCACAGGGGGCCGAAATGGCTACACCTTC,CASSLDSTGGRNGYTF
TRBD2,-,TRBJ2-1,TRBV5-4,TGTGCCAGCAGCCCGACTAGCGGACACTTAGGGGAGCAGTTCTTC,CASSPTSGHLGEQFF